Presented here are 32 T cell receptor beta chains from one specimen sequenced in a study of blood T cell repertoires in COVID-19. The data were produced by immunoSEQ multiplex PCR, yet TCRdb's version contains in-frame clones alone and is incomplete. The sample gives about 58,000 clones, approximately 86% of which show up once; 7.4% is in the top ten. The sequencing sample was made of peripheral blood. Receptors were obtained from a human donor with active COVID-19. The donor label of this sample is uncertain.

The chain is built from TRBV28 and TRBJ1-4; 9 bases align to TRBD1. CDR3 length: 16 amino acids. Germline V gene sequence: CDR1 MDHEN, CDR2 SYDVKM. J was trimmed by 6 bases and V by 5 bases; bases with no gene match: 10. CDR3 residues: CASSRYSGTGYEKLFF. The CDR3 bases are TGTGCCAGCAGTCGCTACTCCGGGACAGGGTATGAAAAACTGTTTTTT. Looking up the rest from reference TRBV28 and TRBJ1-4 gives the full variable domain: DVKVTQSSRYLVKRTGEKVFLECVQDMDHENMFWYRQDPGLGLRLIYFSYDVKMKEKGDIPEGYSVSREKKERFSLILESASTNQTSMYLCASSRYSGTGYEKLFFGSGTQLSVL.

The rearrangement joins TRBV3-1 (or the pseudogene TRBV3-2) to TRBJ2-1, with TRBD1 matching over 9 bases. V was clipped by 1 base and J by 4 bases; unmatched bases: 5. The CDR3 runs 16 residues. Germline values: CDR1 LGHDT, CDR2 YNNKEL (reference sequence). CDR3 sequence reads: CASSQGTGQGYNEQFF. The CDR3 DNA is TGTGCCAGCAGCCAAGGTACCGGACAGGGGTACAATGAGCAGTTCTTC.

The gene calls are TRBV5-4 and TRBJ2-7; 7 nucleotides match TRBD2. Germline V CDR1 and CDR2: SGHNT, YYREEE (reference sequence). The V gene end was trimmed by 4 bases and the J gene end by 3 bases; junction bases not matched to a gene: 7. The CDR3 is 14 amino acids. DNA of the CDR3: TGTGCCAGCAGCGTTTCTAGCGGAGACTACGAGCAGTACTTC. As protein: CASSVSSGDYEQYF.

V is TRBV6-1 and J is TRBJ1-2, with 11 bases that match TRBD1. The CDR3 sequence is 15 residues long. Trimming at V came to 0 bases and at J to 8 bases, leaving 5 bases not matched to a gene. CDR1 and CDR2 from the germline V gene are MNHNS and SASEGT. CDR3 in amino acids: CASSEAGTGGRGYTF. CDR3 nucleotide sequence: TGTGCCAGCAGTGAAGCTGGGACAGGGGGACGCGGCTACACCTTC.

V and J are TRBV4-3 and TRBJ1-2, with 9 bases identical to TRBD1. The ends lost 3 bases at V and 4 bases at J; junction bases unmatched: 12. The germline V gene has CDR1 LGHNA and CDR2 YSLEER. CDR3 size: 17 residues. The CDR3 reads CASSHLSRDRDGYGYTF. The DNA of the CDR3 is TGCGCCAGCAGCCACCTTTCCCGGGACAGGGACGGCTATGGCTACACCTTC.

The CDR3 protein is CATTRTRSYNEQFF. The CDR3 DNA reads as TGTGCCACGACTAGGACTAGGTCCTACAATGAGCAGTTCTTC. This chain uses TRBV11-1 with TRBJ2-1; 7 bases align to TRBD2. V dropped 10 bases and J dropped 1; count of bases not matched to a gene: 7. The CDR3 sequence is 14 residues long. Germline CDR1 SGHAT, CDR2 FQDESV (reference sequence).

The chain uses TRBV28 and TRBJ2-5, with 8 bases lining up with TRBD1. This CDR3 is 14 amino acids long. With 4 bases clipped from V and 2 bases from J, the junction kept 3 bases outside the gene matches. Germline V gene data show CDR1 as MDHEN and CDR2 as SYDVKM. This CDR3 reads CASSSRTGQETQYF. The CDR3 coding sequence is TGTGCCAGCAGTTCCCGGACAGGGCAAGAGACCCAGTACTTC.

This clone has just one count. Here the CDR3 reads CASSQVSLVGTGPGSGNTIYF. The CDR3 DNA reads TGTGCCAGCAGCCAAGTGTCACTTGTCGGGACAGGGCCGGGGTCTGGAAACACCATATATTTT. The rearrangement joins TRBV3-1 (or the pseudogene TRBV3-2) to TRBJ1-3, with 9 bases matching TRBD1. The CDR3 is made up of 21 amino acids. The germline V gene encodes CDR1 LGHDT and CDR2 YNNKEL (reference sequence). The J segment lost 1 base and the V segment lost 1 base, leaving 17 bases of the junction unmatched.

The chain uses TRBV5-6 and TRBJ2-5; TRBD2 agrees at 8 bases. CDR1 and CDR2 from the germline V gene are SGHDT and YYEEEE. J lost 0 bases, V lost 4 bases, and 8 bases had no gene match. The CDR3 runs to 16 residues. CDR3 in amino acids: CASSTPGGADQETQYF. The CDR3 bases are TGTGCCAGCAGCACACCCGGGGGGGCAGACCAAGAGACCCAGTACTTC.

DNA for the CDR3: TGTGCCAGCAGCAAAAGGGACAGGGGCTACGAGCAGTACTTC. Its translation: CASSKRDRGYEQYF. This chain links TRBV13 with TRBJ2-7, with 10 bases lining up with TRBD1. The trim removed 5 bases at V and 3 bases at J, leaving 4 bases unmatched. The CDR3 sequence is 14 residues long. Per the germline V gene, CDR1 is PRHDT and CDR2 is FYEKMQ (reference sequence).

This clone was seen more than once but under ten times. The chain carries TRBV28 and TRBJ1-5; 8 nucleotides align to TRBD1. This CDR3 is 15 amino acids long. The junction had 5 bases not matched to a gene; V was cut back by 5 bases and J by 2 bases. CDR1 MDHEN and CDR2 SYDVKM come from the germline V gene. For the CDR3, the DNA is TGTGCCAGCAGTCCAGGGGGCAGTGGCAATCAGCCCCAGCATTTT. Protein: CASSPGGSGNQPQHF.

This sequence joins TRBV19 and TRBJ1-1, with 7 bases aligning to TRBD1. Losses at the gene ends were 5 bases for V and 0 bases for J; bases not matched to a gene: 3. CDR3 length: 14 residues. CDR1 is LNHDA, CDR2 SQIVND, per germline (reference sequence). CDR3 residues: CASSYRGMNTEAFF. CDR3 DNA: TGTGCCAGTAGTTACAGGGGTATGAACACTGAAGCTTTCTTT.

The chain links TRBV7-6 to TRBJ1-5, with D hard to call. CDR1 is SGHVS, CDR2 FNYEAQ, per germline. V was shortened by 2 bases and J by 4 bases, with 12 bases between the two germline ends. The CDR3 runs 15 residues. The CDR3, as DNA: TGTGCCAGCAGCTTATGGCTGCACCCAAATCAGCCCCAGCATTTT. Translation gives CASSLWLHPNQPQHF.

V is TRBV18 and J is TRBJ2-7, with D perhaps matching TRBD1 (5 bases). Germline loops: CDR1 KGHSH, CDR2 LQKENI. The V and J ends lost 3 bases and 3 bases respectively, with 6 bases between them. The CDR3 contains 12 residues. In DNA form, the CDR3 reads TGTGCCAGCTCACCGGACAACTACGAGCAGTACTTC. Its translation: CASSPDNYEQYF.

The chain links TRBV5-4 to TRBJ1-1, with a weak D call TRBD1 (5 bases). In germline, CDR1 is SGHNT, CDR2 YYREEE (reference sequence). The CDR3 sequence is 14 residues long. V was clipped by 7 bases and J by 1 base, with 14 bases between them. CDR3 loop: CASFKGHANTEAFF. In nucleotides, the CDR3 is TGTGCCAGCTTTAAGGGGCATGCGAACACTGAAGCTTTCTTT.

In the case of this clone: At one boundary the junction diverges from the germline segment, which might be a read error. The chain is built from TRBV7-7 and TRBJ1-1, with D uncertain. The CDR3 length is 15 residues. The germline V gene has CDR1 SSHAT and CDR2 FNYEAQ (reference sequence). As DNA, the CDR3 is TGTGCTAGCAGCGCCTTAGTTGAGGGAGCGACTGAAGCTTTCTTT. This gives the protein CASSALVEGATEAFF.

The chain couples TRBV7-2 to TRBJ2-3; TRBD1 matches at 7 bases. The CDR3 totals 18 residues. Losses at the gene ends were 2 bases for V and 3 bases for J; bases not matched to a gene: 14. Per germline, CDR1 SGHTA and CDR2 FQGNSA. CDR3 sequence reads: CASSLMPWTGSSTDTQYF. The CDR3 DNA is TGTGCCAGCAGCTTAATGCCTTGGACAGGAAGTAGTACAGATACGCAGTATTTT. Variable domain in full (rest from reference TRBV7-2 and TRBJ2-3): GAGVSQSPSNKVTEKGKDVELRCDPISGHTALYWYRQSLGQGLEFLIYFQGNSAPDKSGLPSDRFSAERTGGSVSTLTIQRTQQEDSAVYLCASSLMPWTGSSTDTQYFGPGTRLTVL.

V usage is TRBV6-2 or TRBV6-3 and J usage is TRBJ1-2; TRBD1 matches at 7 bases. This CDR3 comprises 15 residues. V lost 3 bases, J lost 8 bases, and 12 bases stayed unmatched. Germline CDR1 MNHEY, CDR2 SVGEGT. The CDR3 DNA reads TGTGCCAGCAGTTATTTCTTGACAGGGAAGAGGGGCTACACCTTC. This encodes CASSYFLTGKRGYTF.

The chain uses TRBV4-3 and TRBJ1-1; 7 nucleotides agree with TRBD1. V shed 2 bases and J 5 bases; nucleotides not matched to a gene: 5. Germline CDR1 and CDR2: LGHNA and YSLEER. The CDR3 runs to 14 residues. CDR3 residues: CASSQWQGVTEAFF. In DNA, the CDR3 is TGCGCCAGCAGCCAATGGCAGGGGGTGACTGAAGCTTTCTTT.

The chain recombines TRBV27 with TRBJ2-5; 9 nucleotides line up with TRBD2. Germline V gene sequence: CDR1 MNHEY, CDR2 SMNVEV (reference sequence). Trimming took 2 bases from V and 2 from J; bases not matched to a gene: 6. The CDR3 is 16 amino acids. The CDR3 is CASSLIRTSVQETQYF. DNA of the CDR3: TGTGCCAGCAGTTTAATCCGGACTAGCGTTCAAGAGACCCAGTACTTC.

The chain has TRBV7-2 and TRBJ2-7, with 9 nucleotides matching TRBD1. The CDR3 totals 15 residues. The germline gives CDR1 SGHTA, CDR2 FQGNSA. The ends lost 5 bases at V and 1 base at J; junction bases unmatched: 6. The chain's CDR3 is CASSAVQGASYEQYF. CDR3 DNA: TGTGCCAGCAGCGCCGTACAGGGGGCTTCCTACGAGCAGTACTTC.

J is TRBJ2-3 and V is TRBV2; maybe TRBD2 (6 bases). The germline V gene has CDR1 SNHLY and CDR2 FYNNEI. Trimming left V 6 bases short and J 0 bases short, with 10 bases between. There are 14 residues in the CDR3. CDR3 coding DNA: TGTGCCAGCAGGGGCGGGATAAGCACAGATACGCAGTATTTT. Protein sequence: CASRGGISTDTQYF.

The chain has TRBV6-6 and TRBJ1-1, with 8 bases lining up with TRBD1. Trimming removed 6 bases from V and 5 bases from J; junction bases left unmatched: 5. There are 13 residues in the CDR3. CDR1 and CDR2 (germline): MNHNY, SVGAGI (reference sequence). The CDR3: CASRVTGGTEAFF. The DNA for the CDR3 is TGTGCCAGCAGGGTTACAGGGGGAACTGAAGCTTTCTTT.

The V and J genes are TRBV11-3 and TRBJ1-2; 8 bases fit TRBD1. The CDR3 has 15 amino acids. Germline V gives CDR1 SGHNT, CDR2 YENEEA. V lost 3 bases and J lost 1; bases outside the gene matches: 4. The DNA for the CDR3 is TGTGCCAGCAGCTTCCGGACAGGGAATAACTATGGCTACACCTTC. Translating gives CASSFRTGNNYGYTF.

The V gene is TRBV2, the J gene TRBJ1-1, with TRBD1 as a possible D gene (5 bases). V was trimmed by 6 bases and J by 2 bases, leaving 13 bases between them. The CDR3 is made up of 14 amino acids. Germline V gene sequence: CDR1 SNHLY, CDR2 FYNNEI. CDR3 sequence reads: CASRYYQGNTEAFF. CDR3 DNA sequence: TGTGCCAGCAGATATTATCAGGGAAACACTGAAGCTTTCTTT.

The rearrangement links TRBV3-1 (or the pseudogene TRBV3-2) to TRBJ2-5; D gene unclear. The V and J ends lost 4 bases and 7 bases respectively, with 10 bases between them. Germline values: CDR1 LGHDT, CDR2 YNNKEL (reference sequence). The length of the CDR3 is 12 residues. The CDR3 region is CASSPVRGTQYF. Here the CDR3 DNA reads TGTGCCAGCAGCCCGGTTCGTGGGACCCAGTACTTC.

The J gene is TRBJ2-5, the V gene TRBV25-1; tentatively, D is TRBD2 (6 bases). The V gene lost 3 bases and the J gene lost 1 base, with 9 bases spanning the gap. The CDR3 is 14 residues long. Looked up from germline, CDR1 is MGHDK and CDR2 is SYGVNS. CDR3 in amino acids: CASSEGRFQETQYF. CDR3 coding DNA: TGTGCCAGCAGTGAGGGGAGGTTCCAAGAGACCCAGTACTTC.

The rearrangement uses TRBV29-1 and TRBJ1-3; 8 bases match TRBD1. Germline V gene lookup returns CDR1 SQVTM and CDR2 ANQGSEA. This CDR3 has 11 amino acids. With V trimmed by 4 bases and J by 8 bases, 1 base remained unmatched. CDR3 nucleotides: TGCAGCGTTGTACAGGGGGACACCATATATTTT. Encoded protein: CSVVQGDTIYF.

The genes are TRBV6-2 or TRBV6-3 and TRBJ2-5, with 7 nucleotides matching TRBD1. There are 14 residues in the CDR3. Per the germline V gene, CDR1 is MNHEY and CDR2 is SVGEGT. V lost 4 bases and J lost 5; bases outside the gene matches: 7. As DNA, the CDR3 is TGTGCCAGCAGTTTCACACAGGGGTTGGAGACCCAGTACTTC. This gives the protein CASSFTQGLETQYF.

J is TRBJ2-3 and V is TRBV4-2; no definite D call. V was trimmed by 3 bases and J by 4 bases, leaving 8 bases between them. CDR3 length: 13 residues. The germline gives CDR1 LGHNA, CDR2 YNFKEQ. CDR3 residues: CASSQPGPDTQYF. The CDR3 DNA follows: TGTGCCAGCAGCCAGCCAGGTCCAGATACGCAGTATTTT.

This rearrangement joins TRBV6-6 to TRBJ2-7; possible D gene TRBD1, 6 bases. From germline, CDR1 is MNHNY and CDR2 SVGAGI (reference sequence). V gave up 2 bases and J gave up 4 bases, with 9 bases separating them. This CDR3 is built from 13 residues. The CDR3 DNA sequence: TGTGCCAGCAGTTACGAACAGGGTTACGAGCAGTACTTC. Its protein is CASSYEQGYEQYF.

The genes are TRBV2 and TRBJ2-1; 11 bases line up with TRBD2. CDR3 length: 15 amino acids. V shed 4 bases, J shed 6 bases, and the junction held 5 bases outside the gene matches. CDR1 is SNHLY, CDR2 FYNNEI, per germline. For the CDR3, the DNA is TGTGCCAGCAGTGGACTAGCGGGAACTCCCAATGAGCAGTTCTTC. Translating it yields CASSGLAGTPNEQFF.